Below are 24 T cell receptor beta chains sequenced from a single sample in a study of blood T cell repertoires in COVID-19. The method was immunoSEQ multiplex PCR; TCRdb's version includes in-frame clones alone and lacks a portion of them. Of 250,000 to 350,000 clones detected, roughly nine tenths appear once; the ten largest clones hold 2.4%. The sample was PBMCs or T cells enriched from blood (not recorded which). These receptor sequences come from a woman under 30 who had recovered from COVID-19.

In its sample, this clone was seen once. The chain carries TRBV19 and TRBJ1-3; D is ambiguous. This CDR3 contains 14 residues. Trimming took 5 bases from V and 0 from J, leaving 8 bases between them. Germline V gene data show CDR1 as LNHDA and CDR2 as SQIVND (reference sequence). The CDR3 loop is CASSPLYSGNTIYF. CDR3 in DNA: TGTGCCAGTAGTCCCCTTTACTCTGGAAACACCATATATTTT.

The chain links TRBV6-6 to TRBJ2-1; TRBD1 might be the D (5 bases). Between the trimmed V and J ends, which lost 0 bases and 4 bases, there was a span of 10 bases. The CDR3 length is 15 residues. The germline gives CDR1 MNHNY, CDR2 SVGAGI (reference sequence). CDR3 DNA: TGTGCCAGCAGTTACTCGATGACAGCTTACAATGAGCAGTTCTTC. It specifies CASSYSMTAYNEQFF.

The CDR3 loop reads CASSGTGIGGYTF. The CDR3 region has the DNA TGTGCCAGCAGCGGGACAGGGATCGGTGGCTACACCTTC. The chain is built from TRBV25-1 and TRBJ1-2, with 9 bases fitting TRBD1. The CDR3 spans 13 residues. Germline CDR1 reads MGHDK; CDR2 reads SYGVNS. The trim removed 6 bases at V and 7 bases at J, leaving 6 bases unmatched.

The rearrangement links TRBV3-1 (or the pseudogene TRBV3-2) to TRBJ2-5, with 10 bases matching TRBD2. J lost 2 bases, V lost 3 bases, and 9 bases had no gene match. Per the germline V gene, CDR1 is LGHDT and CDR2 is YNNKEL (reference sequence). There are 17 residues in the CDR3. The CDR3 DNA sequence: TGTGCCAGCAGCCAGAGAGGACTAGCGGAAAATCAAGAGACCCAGTACTTC. Amino acid sequence: CASSQRGLAENQETQYF.

This clone has only one observation. V and J are TRBV2 and TRBJ2-1; 9 nucleotides line up with TRBD1. The CDR3 extends over 13 amino acids. The germline V gene has CDR1 SNHLY and CDR2 FYNNEI. Unmatched junction bases numbered 8, after V lost 7 bases and J lost 10 bases. The CDR3 bases are TGTGCCAGCACTGGGGACAGGGTGGGCGAGCAGTTCTTC. It codes for CASTGDRVGEQFF.

The CDR3 spells CASSLSGTRTDTQYF. For the CDR3, the DNA is TGTGCCAGCAGTTTGAGCGGGACCCGCACAGATACGCAGTATTTT. This rearrangement joins TRBV27 to TRBJ2-3, with TRBD2 matching 7 bases. This CDR3 has 15 residues. Germline V CDR1 and CDR2: MNHEY, SMNVEV (reference sequence). Losses at the gene ends were 3 bases for V and 1 base for J; bases not matched to a gene: 4.

The chain carries TRBV29-1 and TRBJ1-1, with a possible D match to TRBD1 (5 bases). Germline CDR1 SQVTM, CDR2 ANQGSEA. The CDR3 extends over 13 amino acids. V was clipped by 6 bases and J by 5 bases, with 16 bases between them. The CDR3 bases are TGCAGCGTCAAGACAGAGCCGAGGACTGAAGCTTTCTTT. The encoded protein is CSVKTEPRTEAFF.

The V gene is TRBV11-2, the J gene TRBJ2-5, with D possibly being TRBD1 (6 bases). The V gene's germline CDR1 is SGHAT and CDR2 FQNNGV. Trimming cost V 2 bases and J 9 bases, with 19 bases left between them. CDR3 length: 15 amino acids. CDR3 in amino acids: CASSLSPGGSRAQYF. The CDR3 DNA reads TGTGCCAGCAGCTTATCCCCTGGGGGCAGTCGCGCCCAGTACTTC.

The chain joins TRBV19 to TRBJ2-2, with 7 bases identical to TRBD1. CDR3 size: 15 residues. Losses at the gene ends were 5 bases for V and 4 bases for J; bases not matched to a gene: 7. CDR1 and CDR2 (germline): LNHDA, SQIVND (reference sequence). The DNA for the CDR3 is TGTGCCAGTAGTCCGACAGGGACGGGCACCGGGGAGCTGTTTTTT. This sequence encodes CASSPTGTGTGELFF. Supplemented by reference TRBV19 and TRBJ2-2, the full variable domain reads DGGITQSPKYLFRKEGQNVTLSCEQNLNHDAMYWYRQDPGQGLRLIYYSQIVNDFQKGDIAEGYSVSREKKESFPLTVTSAQKNPTAFYLCASSPTGTGTGELFFGEGSRLTVL.

This chain links TRBV5-1 with TRBJ1-1; possibly TRBD1 for D (5 bases). Deletions cut 3 bases from V and 2 bases from J, with 17 bases between. This CDR3 has 16 residues. The germline gives CDR1 SGHRS, CDR2 YFSETQ. The DNA of the CDR3 is TGCGCCAGCAGCTCAGGGTCAGGCCTAAGAAACACTGAAGCTTTCTTT. Amino acids: CASSSGSGLRNTEAFF. Complete variable domain (other parts from reference TRBV5-1 and TRBJ1-1): KAGVTQTPRYLIKTRGQQVTLSCSPISGHRSVSWYQQTPGQGLQFLFEYFSETQRNKGNFPGRFSGRQFSNSRSEMNVSTLELGDSALYLCASSSGSGLRNTEAFFGQGTRLTVV.

The V and J genes are TRBV7-8 and TRBJ2-7, with TRBD2 matching 8 bases. CDR3 length: 15 residues. V shed 5 bases and J 5 bases; nucleotides not matched to a gene: 11. Germline V gene lookup returns CDR1 SGHVS and CDR2 FQNEAQ. The chain's CDR3 is CASSPVARGGNEQYF. Written as DNA, the CDR3 is TGTGCCAGCAGCCCCGTAGCACGGGGGGGCAACGAGCAGTACTTC.

CDR3 amino acids: CATGREGKVGTDTQYF. CDR3 sequence (DNA): TGTGCCACCGGGAGGGAAGGGAAGGTTGGCACAGATACGCAGTATTTT. The chain is built from TRBV15 and TRBJ2-3, with 7 bases that match TRBD2. J lost 1 base, V lost 8 bases, and 12 bases had no gene match. Germline CDR1 reads LNHNV; CDR2 reads YYDKDF (reference sequence). The CDR3 runs 16 residues.

The rearrangement uses TRBV6-2 or TRBV6-3 and TRBJ1-1; no clear D gene. The V gene's germline CDR1 is MNHEY and CDR2 SVGEGT. V lost 4 bases to trimming and J lost 11 bases, with 11 bases between them. This CDR3 is built from 11 residues. The CDR3 sequence is CASSSRVSAFF. The CDR3 DNA follows: TGTGCCAGCAGTTCTCGTGTTTCGGCTTTCTTT.

This chain connects TRBV27 to TRBJ1-5; no reliable D call. CDR1 MNHEY and CDR2 SMNVEV come from the germline V gene (reference sequence). The CDR3 extends over 13 amino acids. V lost 3 bases, J lost 3 bases, and 6 bases lay in between. CDR3 nucleotides: TGTGCCAGCAGTTTGGTAGCCAATCAGCCCCAGCATTTT. It is translated as CASSLVANQPQHF.

This chain joins TRBV27 and TRBJ1-1, with TRBD1 matching over 11 bases. This CDR3 is built from 17 residues. Germline lookup yields CDR1 MNHEY and CDR2 SMNVEV (reference sequence). The ends lost 5 bases at V and 0 bases at J; junction bases unmatched: 8. This chain's CDR3 is CASSLGQGANLNTEAFF. Written as DNA, the CDR3 is TGTGCCAGCAGTCTTGGACAGGGGGCGAATTTGAACACTGAAGCTTTCTTT.

The genes are TRBV7-6 and TRBJ2-7; TRBD2 matches at 7 bases. The germline gives CDR1 SGHVS, CDR2 FNYEAQ. Trimming took 1 base from V and 4 from J; bases not matched to a gene: 7. CDR3 length: 15 residues. The CDR3 sequence is CASSLDASGAYEQYF. The CDR3 region has the DNA TGTGCCAGCAGCTTAGACGCTAGCGGAGCTTACGAGCAGTACTTC.

The CDR3 region is CASSPQGAYEQYF. CDR3 coding DNA: TGTGCCAGCTCACCACAGGGAGCCTACGAGCAGTACTTC. The chain uses TRBV18 and TRBJ2-7; D may be TRBD2 (5 bases). There are 13 residues in the CDR3. Trimming took 1 base from V and 2 from J, leaving 6 bases between them. Germline V gene data show CDR1 as KGHSH and CDR2 as LQKENI.

This chain uses TRBV4-1 with TRBJ1-1; the D gene is possibly TRBD1 (5 bases). CDR1 MGHRA and CDR2 YSYEKL come from the germline V gene. The CDR3 extends over 14 amino acids. V lost 2 bases, J lost 1 base, and 8 bases lay in between. The CDR3 sequence is CASSQTGENTEAFF. The CDR3 coding sequence is TGCGCCAGCAGCCAAACAGGAGAGAACACTGAAGCTTTCTTT.

This rearrangement joins TRBV15 to TRBJ2-7; no firm D call. The germline V gene encodes CDR1 LNHNV and CDR2 YYDKDF (reference sequence). The CDR3 has 14 residues. V was shortened by 0 bases and J by 6 bases, with 12 bases between the two germline ends. The CDR3 spells CATSRDPGTFEQYF. CDR3 sequence (DNA): TGTGCCACCAGCAGAGATCCCGGTACCTTCGAGCAGTACTTC.

V and J are TRBV6-6 and TRBJ2-7; possible D gene TRBD1, 6 bases. Germline CDR1 MNHNY, CDR2 SVGAGI (reference sequence). This CDR3 is built from 13 residues. Trimming took off 6 bases at V and 1 base at J, with 10 bases between the two ends. The CDR3 DNA reads as TGTGCCAGCAGCCCGGACAGATCCTACGAGCAGTACTTC. Amino acid sequence: CASSPDRSYEQYF.

The rearrangement uses TRBV6-2 or TRBV6-3 and TRBJ1-3, with D possibly matching TRBD1 (6 bases). The germline V gene encodes CDR1 MNHEY and CDR2 SVGEGT. The CDR3 is 16 amino acids. Trimming removed 4 bases from V and 4 bases from J, with 17 bases in between. The CDR3 nucleotides read TGTGCCAGCAGTTCAACAGGGCCCGCGTGGGGAAACACCATATATTTT. It translates to CASSSTGPAWGNTIYF.

The rearrangement uses TRBV7-2 and TRBJ1-5, with 7 bases identical to TRBD1. The V gene end was trimmed by 6 bases and the J gene end by 7 bases; junction bases not matched to a gene: 21. This CDR3 region has 18 residues. Germline-derived CDR1 and CDR2 are SGHTA and FQGNSA. CDR3 loop: CASSLSTGAAVLKQPQHF. DNA of the CDR3: TGTGCCAGCAGTCTTTCCACAGGGGCCGCCGTTCTAAAACAGCCCCAGCATTTT.

The V call is TRBV6-6, the J call TRBJ2-4; 8 positions match TRBD1. The CDR3 spans 15 residues. Trimming took 4 bases from V and 3 from J; bases not matched to a gene: 5. CDR1 MNHNY and CDR2 SVGAGI come from the germline V gene (reference sequence). CDR3 protein: CASSSGQGNKNIQYF. CDR3 in DNA: TGTGCCAGCAGTTCCGGACAGGGAAACAAAAACATTCAGTACTTC.

This chain links TRBV18 with TRBJ1-2; TRBD1 aligns across 8 bases. The CDR3 is made up of 15 amino acids. The V gene end was trimmed by 3 bases and the J gene end by 1 base; junction bases not matched to a gene: 4. Germline lookup yields CDR1 KGHSH and CDR2 LQKENI. CDR3 protein: CASSPDRGYNYGYTF. The CDR3 DNA follows: TGTGCCAGCTCACCCGACAGGGGATATAACTATGGCTACACCTTC.